This T cell receptor beta chain was recovered during a study of Graves' ophthalmopathy and Graves' hyperthyroidism. Notes on the study in general: Ophthalmopathy cases were distinguished from stable hyperthyroidism by a 13-signature model, reaching around 90% sensitivity and approximately 83% specificity. Blood shared most expanded thyroid clonotypes above 0.001 frequency.

Researchers classed hyperthyroidism as stable given no ophthalmopathy within 18 months of follow-up. Clinical symptoms, serum thyroxine, TRAb, thyroid ultrasound and orbital computed tomography determined diagnosis. V was clipped by 4 bases and J by 7 bases, with 13 bases between them. CDR1 and CDR2 (germline): SNHLY, FYNNEI. This CDR3 comprises 13 residues. This clonotype appeared many times. The antigen remains unidentified. TCR beta CDR3 regions were amplified from RNA transcripts. RT-PCR in the first round used HTBI primers; a second-round multiplex PCR followed. TCRdb used MiXCR to reprocess the multiplex PCR reads, holding one entry per CDR3 protein. Of hundreds of thousands of distinct CDR3 sequences listed, 20% to 25% were seen once; the top ten hold roughly 3.2%.

The gene calls are TRBV2 and TRBJ2-5, with D unclear. The TCR comes from a woman aged 18-29 years with stable Graves' hyperthyroidism. Sequencing was performed on peripheral blood. The CDR3 sequence is CASSVPTKVTQYF. CDR3 DNA: TGTGCCAGCAGTGTCCCGACAAAAGTGACCCAGTACTTC.